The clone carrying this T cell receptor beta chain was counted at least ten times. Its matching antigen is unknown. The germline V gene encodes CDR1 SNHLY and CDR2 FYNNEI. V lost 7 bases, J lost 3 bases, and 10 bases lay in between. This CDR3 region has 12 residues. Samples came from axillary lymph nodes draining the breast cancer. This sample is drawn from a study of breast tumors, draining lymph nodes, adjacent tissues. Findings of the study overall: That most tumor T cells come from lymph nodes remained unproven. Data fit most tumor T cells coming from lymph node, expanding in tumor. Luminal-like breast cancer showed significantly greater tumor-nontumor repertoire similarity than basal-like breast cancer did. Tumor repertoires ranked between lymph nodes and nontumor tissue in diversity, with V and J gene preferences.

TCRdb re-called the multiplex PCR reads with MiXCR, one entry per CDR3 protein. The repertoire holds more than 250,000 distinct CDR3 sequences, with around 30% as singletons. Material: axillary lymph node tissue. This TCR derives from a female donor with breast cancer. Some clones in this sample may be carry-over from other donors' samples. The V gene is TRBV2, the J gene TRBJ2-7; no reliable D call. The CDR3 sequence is CASTSNIYEQYF. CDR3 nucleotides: TGTGCCAGCACGAGTAATATCTACGAGCAGTACTTC. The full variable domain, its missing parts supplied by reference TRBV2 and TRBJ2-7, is EPEVTQTPSHQVTQMGQEVILRCVPISNHLYFYWYRQILGQKVEFLVSFYNNEISEKSEIFDDQFSVERPDGSNFTLKIRSTKLEDSAMYFCASTSNIYEQYFGPGTRLTVT.